Listed below are T cell receptor beta chains from one sample, sequenced in a study of PD-L1 blockade in urothelial cancer. Profiling relied on immunoSEQ multiplex PCR, and the TCRdb table lists in-frame clones only, not all of them. The table records about 95,000 clones, roughly 84% of them present only once. The source was PBMCs, collected around atezolizumab (anti-PD-L1) treatment. The origin of the receptors is a man in his 60s with urothelial cancer. The CDR3 runs from the conserved cysteine through the conserved F or W. D genes are given only for firm matches. Rows give clone size only sometimes, using once, few, many, or a class for an expanded clone.

.	.	TRBV7-8	TRBJ2-5	15	TGTGCCAGCAGCTTAGCCGGGATCACAGGGGAGACCCAGTACTTC	CASSLAGITGETQYF
TRBD1	.	TRBV19	TRBJ2-3	12	TGTGCCACTTCGGGACAGATGGATACGCAGTATTTT	CATSGQMDTQYF
.	.	TRBV5-6	TRBJ1-2	13	TGTGCCAGCAGCTCCAGGTATGGCTATGGCTACACCTTC	CASSSRYGYGYTF
.	.	TRBV20-1	TRBJ2-7	11	TGCAGCGCAGACAGAGCCTACGAGCAGTACTTC	CSADRAYEQYF
TRBD2	.	TRBV19	TRBJ2-7	14	TGTGCCAGTAATGTGGGAGGGCCAACCTACGAGCAGTACTTC	CASNVGGPTYEQYF
TRBD2	.	TRBV7-7	TRBJ2-3	16	TGTGCCAGCAGCTTAAACCAGCGGGGGGGGCCAGATACGCAGTATTTT	CASSLNQRGGPDTQYF
.	.	TRBV7-8	TRBJ1-5	15	TGTGCCAGCAGCCTCCGGGGGGCGGGCAATCAGCCCCAGCATTTT	CASSLRGAGNQPQHF
.	.	TRBV25-1	TRBJ1-2	16	TGTGCCAGCAGCAGAATACCTGGACGGGGGATTGAGGGCTACACCTTC	CASSRIPGRGIEGYTF
.	.	TRBV28	TRBJ2-1	14	TGTGCCAGCTCAGGGCAGGGGCCCTACAATGAGCAGTTCTTC	CASSGQGPYNEQFF
.	.	TRBV28	TRBJ1-1	11	TGTGCCAGCAGTAGAACTTCTGAAGCTTTCTTT	CASSRTSEAFF
.	.	TRBV5-4	TRBJ1-1	14	TGTGCCAGCAGCTTGGGACGGAGGAACACTGAAGCTTTCTTT	CASSLGRRNTEAFF
.	.	TRBV30	TRBJ2-5	13	TGTGCCTGGAGTCAGGGTCACCAAGAGACCCAGTACTTC	CAWSQGHQETQYF
.	.	TRBV5-4	TRBJ2-1	16	TGTGCCAGCAGCTTGGCCTGGCAGGGGTTGGACAATGAGCAGTTCTTC	CASSLAWQGLDNEQFF
TRBD1	.	TRBV10-3	TRBJ1-4	15	TGTGCCATCAGTGAGTCGACAGGGGAAGGTGAAAAACTGTTTTTT	CAISESTGEGEKLFF
TRBD2	.	TRBV2	TRBJ2-1	14	TGTGCCAGCATGCCGGGACTAGCGTCCAATGAGCAGTTCTTC	CASMPGLASNEQFF
TRBD2	once	TRBV9	TRBJ2-2	13	TGTGCCAGCAGCGTTAGCGGGACCGGGGAGCTGTTTTTT	CASSVSGTGELFF
.	.	TRBV10-1	TRBJ2-3	13	TGCGCCAGCAGTAATGCTATGAGAGATACGCAGTATTTT	CASSNAMRDTQYF
.	.	TRBV5-5	TRBJ2-1	15	TGTGCCAGCAGCAATTCCGGGACTTCCTACAATGAGCAGTTCTTC	CASSNSGTSYNEQFF
.	.	TRBV5-1	TRBJ1-6	14	TGCGCCAGCAGCTTGGGTGACACCGATTCACCCCTCCACTTT	CASSLGDTDSPLHF
.	.	TRBV27	TRBJ1-5	15	TGTGCCAGCAGTTTGACAGAGGACAGCAATCAGCCCCAGCATTTT	CASSLTEDSNQPQHF
.	.	TRBV7-9	TRBJ2-2	14	TGTGCCAGCAGCTTGTTAGGGGCAGGCGGGGAGCTGTTTTTT	CASSLLGAGGELFF
TRBD2	once	TRBV5-3	TRBJ2-2	20	TGTGCCAGAAGCTTGGGTCGGGGACTAGCGGGAGGGCCGATAACCGGGGAGCTGTTTTTT	CARSLGRGLAGGPITGELFF
.	.	TRBV11-2	TRBJ2-2	14	TGTGCCAGCAGCTCCGGACTAAACACCGGGGAGCTGTTTTTT	CASSSGLNTGELFF
.	.	TRBV28	TRBJ2-1	12	TGTGCCAGCAGTTTACAACTAGGTGAGCAGTTCTTC	CASSLQLGEQFF
.	.	TRBV27	TRBJ1-2	12	TGTGCCAGCGGGGCAGGGATCTATGGCTACACCTTC	CASGAGIYGYTF
TRBD1	.	TRBV10-3	TRBJ1-2	13	TGTGCCATCAGTAGACAGGGTTCCTATGGCTACACCTTC	CAISRQGSYGYTF
TRBD1	once	TRBV6-1	TRBJ2-1	15	TGTGCCAGTTCCCCGGGACAGGGTGGGATCAATGAGCAGTTCTTC	CASSPGQGGINEQFF
TRBD2	.	TRBV6-5	TRBJ2-2	15	TGTGCCAGCAGGCCCCAGCGGGAGGTCACCGGGGAGCTGTTTTTT	CASRPQREVTGELFF
.	.	TRBV5-4	TRBJ1-4	15	TGTGCCAGCAGCTGGGCAGGGGTGACTAATGAAAAACTGTTTTTT	CASSWAGVTNEKLFF
.	.	TRBV7-3	TRBJ2-2	13	TGTGCCAGCAGCACGACGGGTAGCGGGGAGCTGTTTTTT	CASSTTGSGELFF
TRBD1	.	TRBV11-3	TRBJ2-7	15	TGTGCCAGCAGTTCCGGGACAGGGGGAATCCACGAGCAGTACTTC	CASSSGTGGIHEQYF
.	.	TRBV2	TRBJ1-2	17	TGTGCCAGCAGGGTTACAGGGACCACCAATTACTTCTATGGCTACACCTTC	CASRVTGTTNYFYGYTF
.	.	TRBV30	TRBJ2-3	12	TGTGCCTGGAGTGCTAGCACAGATACGCAGTATTTT	CAWSASTDTQYF
.	.	TRBV5-1	TRBJ2-7	12	TGCGCCAGCAGCCCGACTAGAGGCGAGCAGTACTTC	CASSPTRGEQYF
TRBD1	few	TRBV29-1	TRBJ2-6	15	TGCAGCGTGGAGGGACAGGCGTCTGGGGCCAACGTCCTGACTTTC	CSVEGQASGANVLTF
.	.	TRBV4-2	TRBJ2-7	14	TGTGCCAGCAGCCAAGCGCAGGGGAACCACGAGCAGTACTTC	CASSQAQGNHEQYF
.	.	TRBV7-9	TRBJ1-1	14	TGTGCCAGCAGCTTGCAAGGGGGGAACACTGAAGCTTTCTTT	CASSLQGGNTEAFF
.	.	TRBV9	TRBJ2-3	14	TGTGCCAGCAGCGTAGGGGAGCCCACAGATACGCAGTATTTT	CASSVGEPTDTQYF
.	.	TRBV4-2	TRBJ2-1	13	TGTGCCAGCAGCCGAAGCGGAGGCGATGAGCAGTTCTTC	CASSRSGGDEQFF
TRBD2	.	TRBV7-2	TRBJ2-7	15	TGTGCCAGCAGCTTAGATGGGGGGGGCTCCTACGAGCAGTACTTC	CASSLDGGGSYEQYF
TRBD2	.	TRBV7-9	TRBJ2-7	15	TGTGCCAGCAGTACTGAGGGACTACCAGAGAGCGAGCAGTACTTC	CASSTEGLPESEQYF
.	few	TRBV11-2	TRBJ2-1	14	TGTGCCAGCAGCTTAGGCGGAGGGCCCTATGAGCAGTTCTTC	CASSLGGGPYEQFF
TRBD1	.	TRBV10-2	TRBJ2-5	14	TGCGCCAGCAGTGAGGCGGACAGGCAAGAGACCCAGTACTTC	CASSEADRQETQYF
.	.	TRBV9	TRBJ1-4	17	TGTGCCAGCAGCGCCGGGACACCAATGAGAGCTAATGAAAAACTGTTTTTT	CASSAGTPMRANEKLFF
TRBD1	.	TRBV30	TRBJ1-1	13	TGTGCCTGGAGAGAGGGGGCGGGCACTGAAGCTTTCTTT	CAWREGAGTEAFF
.	.	TRBV30	TRBJ1-2	15	TGTGCCTGGCTTAGGACACAAGGGTATCAGGGTGGCTACACCTTC	CAWLRTQGYQGGYTF
.	.	TRBV5-8	TRBJ1-1	16	TGTGCCAGCAGCCTGGGGGTCGACACCTTGCGAGAGGAAGCTTTCTTT	CASSLGVDTLREEAFF
.	.	TRBV27	TRBJ2-6	16	TGTGCCAGCTCCTCAGGTCGTTTCCCTGGGGCCAACGTCCTGACTTTC	CASSSGRFPGANVLTF
TRBD2	.	TRBV5-1	TRBJ2-1	17	TGCGCCAGCAGCTTGGGGCGGGGGTCGGGATTATACAATGAGCAGTTCTTC	CASSLGRGSGLYNEQFF
TRBD2	.	TRBV7-2	TRBJ2-7	14	TGTGCCAGCAGCTTAGGAGCGGGACCCTACGAGCAGTACTTC	CASSLGAGPYEQYF
TRBD1	.	TRBV11-3	TRBJ2-5	16	TGTGCCAGCAGCTTAAGGGACAGGGGATGGGAAGAGACCCAGTACTTC	CASSLRDRGWEETQYF
TRBD1	.	TRBV7-9	TRBJ2-6	17	TGTGCCAGCAGCGTCGGGACAGGGGCCTCTGGGGCCAACGTCCTGACTTTC	CASSVGTGASGANVLTF
TRBD1	.	TRBV11-1	TRBJ1-1	13	TGTGCCAGCAGCCGGGGACAGGGGGCTCGAGCTTTCTTT	CASSRGQGARAFF